This TCR beta chain was sequenced in a study of OX40 agonist ivuxolimab in advanced cancers. Germline V gene lookup returns CDR1 MDHEN and CDR2 SYDVKM. V lost 1 base, J lost 3 bases, and 13 bases lay in between. There are 15 residues in the CDR3. Clones were sequenced by immunoSEQ multiplex PCR, and TCRdb holds only the in-frame ones, with some missing. The sample includes tens of thousands of clones, around 85% of them seen just once. The sample was CD4+ or CD8+ T cells sorted from blood, taken in a trial of the OX40 agonist ivuxolimab. The chain uses TRBV28 and TRBJ2-7, with D possibly called TRBD1 or TRBD2 (5 bases each). The receptor comes from an adult with an advanced solid tumor such as melanoma, head and neck, liver or kidney cancer. CDR3 nucleotide sequence: TGTGCCAGCAGTTTATTGGGGGAGAGGGACTACGAGCAGTACTTC. Its protein is CASSLLGERDYEQYF.